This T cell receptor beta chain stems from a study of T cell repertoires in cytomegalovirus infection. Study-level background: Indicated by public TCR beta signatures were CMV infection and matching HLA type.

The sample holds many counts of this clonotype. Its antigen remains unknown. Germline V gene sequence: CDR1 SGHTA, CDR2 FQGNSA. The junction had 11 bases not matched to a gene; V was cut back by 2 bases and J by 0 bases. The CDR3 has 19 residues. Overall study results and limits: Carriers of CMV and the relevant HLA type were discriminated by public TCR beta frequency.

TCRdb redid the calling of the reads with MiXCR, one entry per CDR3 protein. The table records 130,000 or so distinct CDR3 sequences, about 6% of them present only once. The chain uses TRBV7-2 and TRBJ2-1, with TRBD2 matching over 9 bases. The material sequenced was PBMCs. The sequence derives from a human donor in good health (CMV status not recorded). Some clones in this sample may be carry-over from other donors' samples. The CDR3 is CASSLSKRGAAGSYNEQFF. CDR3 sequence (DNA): TGTGCCAGCAGCTTATCGAAGCGGGGGGCCGCGGGCTCCTACAATGAGCAGTTCTTC.